This note documents a single TCR beta chain sequence. This clone has ten or more counts. The clone's antigen remains unknown. No quality values exist for individual bases; no much larger clone is one base distant. The immunoSEQ Assay, a bias-controlled multiplex PCR, was used to amplify TCRbeta CDR3 regions from genomic DNA. The original methods were these. The number of nucleated cells in each sample was estimated from the amplification of reference gene primers within the assay. Sequence reads were collapsed and filtered to measure the absolute abundance of every unique TCRbeta CDR3 rearrangement. For each sample, productive Simpson clonality was calculated by taking the square root of Simpson's diversity index across productive rearrangements. TCRdb obtained this table from immuneACCESS and retained in-frame rearrangements with V and J assigned. These tables miss some clones; where compared with another copy, unresolved V genes account for less than half of the shortfall, and the remainder is unexplained. That table is the source of V, J and clone size, and D and trimming were worked out from the DNA. This sample lists hundreds of thousands of clones; roughly 85% were detected once. The top ten hold 2% to 3% of the sample.

The entry originates in a study of blood T cell repertoires in COVID-19 (dated by TCRdb to 2020 to 2021). For context, the study as a whole: The collaborator samples originated in the United States, Italy and Spain and spanned the acute and convalescent phases of COVID-19. The material from the prospective study consisted of cDNA or gDNA derived from T cells, B-cell-depleted T cells, or PBMCs. The dataset comprised deeply sampled blood TCRbeta repertoires from subjects exposed to, actively infected with, or recovered from COVID-19. A freely available public database, intended as a resource for researchers studying the immune response to SARS-CoV-2, is where the repertoires were released. Samples were obtained from the ongoing ImmuneRACE study (first 160 participants) and from roughly 1,300 subjects provided by 6 global collaborators. Sample metadata almost always included a de-identified subject ID, COVID-19 status, age in years and sex. Where available, HLA class I and class II types were obtained from metadata supplied by the sample provider rather than from assay-based typing. General conclusions and limits of the study: The amount of clinical and demographic metadata varied by source and participant and was provided uncurated.

Enrolling through a virtual design, the prospective study's participants ranged in age from roughly 18 to 100 years and lived across roughly 23 United States geographic areas. In the prospective study, participants were assigned to cohorts based on the clinical history participants reported in a screening survey and a study questionnaire. Recovered participants in ImmuneRACE Cohort 3 were defined as having two consecutive negative NP/OP PCR tests, clearance from a healthcare professional, or resolution of symptoms. Mobile phlebotomists in the prospective study collected whole blood, serum and a nasopharyngeal or oropharyngeal swab from every participant. Prospective study participants could optionally give additional blood draws and questionnaires over an approximately two-month period. Before DNA extraction, prospective study blood samples were shipped either frozen or at room temperature. The specimen sequenced was PBMCs or T cells enriched from blood (not recorded which). The sequence was collected from a woman between 45 and 65 years old who had recovered from COVID-19.

Here the CDR3 is given as CSARRDTEAFF. The nucleotide sequence reads as follows: TGCAGTGCTCGCAGGGACACTGAAGCTTTCTTT. In this chain, TRBV20-1 is recombined with TRBJ1-1; possibly the D gene is TRBD1, per 5 matching bases. In the germline V gene (reference sequence), CDR1 corresponds to DFQATT and CDR2 to SNEGSKA. V is pared back by 5 bases and J by 3 bases, with 7 bases lying between the germline termini. The CDR3 numbers 11 residues from cysteine through phenylalanine. Only CDR3 DNA is held: 33 bases, read in frame from base 1.